The T cell receptor beta chain described here comes from a study of cytomegalovirus exposure and HLA in healthy donors. Trimming took 6 bases from V and 3 from J, leaving 14 bases between them. This CDR3 spans 15 amino acids. Germline values: CDR1 MNHNY, CDR2 SVGAGI (reference sequence). Clones were read by immunoSEQ multiplex PCR, and TCRdb kept only the in-frame ones, dropping some. The sample has about 120,000 clones, around nine tenths seen once. Sequenced material: PBMCs. This clonotype was obtained from a woman between 18 and 30 years old in good health and CMV-seronegative. The genes are TRBV6-6 and TRBJ2-2; a possible D gene is TRBD2 (6 bases). The CDR3 protein is CASSKTGLHTGELFF. The CDR3 DNA reads TGTGCCAGCAGCAAGACGGGACTCCACACCGGGGAGCTGTTTTTT.